Presented here are 12 T cell receptor beta chains from one specimen sequenced in a study of T-cell reconstitution after alpha-beta-depleted transplantation in children. Researchers prepared the TCRbeta library using unique molecular identifiers, the study reports. From the PCR reads, TCRdb called clonotypes with MiXCR, one entry per CDR3 protein. This table holds 450,000 to 550,000 distinct CDR3 sequences, more than 9.5% found once. The sample here was PBMCs, mostly from graft donor cells, taken 180 days after TCRalphabeta/CD19-depleted stem cell transplant. The receptors were gathered from a female patient between 2 and 10 years old who had a stem cell transplant for aplastic anemia, so the T cells may come from the graft donor.

A few counts support this clonotype. The V gene is TRBV24-1, the J gene TRBJ1-4; 8 positions match TRBD1. Trimming removed 1 base from V and 8 bases from J; junction bases left unmatched: 14. The CDR3 loop spans 18 amino acids. Per germline, CDR1 KGHDR and CDR2 SFDVKD. The CDR3 loop reads CATSDFPRGQGGKEKLFF. In DNA, the CDR3 is TGTGCCACCAGTGATTTCCCCCGTGGACAGGGAGGTAAAGAAAAACTGTTTTTT.

This clonotype was seen a handful of times. The CDR3 DNA is TGTGCCAGCAGCTTAGTTCGGCGTGTTACTATAAATCAGCCCCAGCATTTT. Translation gives CASSLVRRVTINQPQHF. The rearrangement uses TRBV7-8 and TRBJ1-5; D is unresolved. V was trimmed by 1 base and J by 4 bases, leaving 17 bases between them. CDR3 size: 17 residues. Germline values: CDR1 SGHVS, CDR2 FQNEAQ.

The chain joins TRBV6-5 to TRBJ2-3, with TRBD1 matching 9 bases. With 1 base clipped from V and 3 bases from J, the junction kept 5 bases outside the gene matches. Germline lookup yields CDR1 MNHEY and CDR2 SVGAGI. This CDR3 is built from 16 residues. CDR3 region: CASSYYRDRVTDTQYF. The DNA of the CDR3 is TGTGCCAGCAGTTACTACCGGGACAGGGTGACAGATACGCAGTATTTT.

V gene TRBV25-1 combines with J gene TRBJ1-6; D is undetermined. Deletions cut 6 bases from V and 8 bases from J, with 26 bases between. This CDR3 region has 18 residues. In germline, CDR1 is MGHDK, CDR2 SYGVNS. This CDR3 is CASSPGEIPSRPYSPLHF. The DNA for the CDR3 is TGTGCCAGCAGCCCCGGCGAGATACCCTCGCGGCCCTATTCACCCCTCCACTTT.

This chain connects TRBV20-1 to TRBJ1-3; D might be TRBD1 (5 bases). CDR1 is DFQATT, CDR2 SNEGSKA, per germline (reference sequence). CDR3 length: 14 amino acids. V was clipped by 3 bases and J by 4 bases, with 13 bases between them. Here the CDR3 DNA reads TGCAGTGCTAGTGGTCTCGGGGGGGGAAACACCATATATTTT. It encodes CSASGLGGGNTIYF.

This clonotype was detected ten times or more. V and J are TRBV5-6 and TRBJ1-2; D gene uncertain. Germline V CDR1 and CDR2: SGHDT, YYEEEE. The V end lost 6 bases, the J end lost 8 bases, and 17 bases lay between the germline ends. CDR3 size: 13 residues. The CDR3 loop is CASTPAGRAGYTF. The CDR3 region has the DNA TGTGCCAGCACCCCCGCCGGCCGGGCGGGCTACACCTTC.

In its sample, this clonotype was seen a few times. The V gene is TRBV27, the J gene TRBJ2-7; TRBD1 matches 7 bases. The CDR3 sequence is 12 residues long. CDR1 MNHEY and CDR2 SMNVEV come from the germline V gene (reference sequence). V lost 6 bases, J lost 7 bases, and 6 bases stayed unmatched. The chain's CDR3 is CASSQTGSEQYF. CDR3 DNA: TGTGCCAGCAGCCAGACAGGGAGTGAGCAGTACTTC.

V usage is TRBV9 and J usage is TRBJ2-1, with 14 positions matching TRBD2. Germline V CDR1 and CDR2: SGDLS, YYNGEE. This CDR3 is 16 amino acids long. The J segment lost 8 bases and the V segment lost 3 bases, leaving 7 bases of the junction unmatched. CDR3 in amino acids: CASSGTGTSGSHEQFF. The CDR3 DNA reads TGTGCCAGCAGCGGAACCGGGACTAGCGGGAGCCATGAGCAGTTCTTC.

The CDR3 coding sequence is TGTGCCTGGAGCCTGCCGGGAGGACGCTACAATGAGCAGTTCTTC. It encodes CAWSLPGGRYNEQFF. This rearrangement joins TRBV30 to TRBJ2-1; 7 bases are shared with TRBD2. V was clipped by 3 bases and J by 3 bases; unmatched bases: 8. From germline, CDR1 is GTSNPN and CDR2 SVGIG (reference sequence). The CDR3 has 15 residues.

This clonotype showed up just a few times. The V gene is TRBV3-1, the J gene TRBJ2-7, with D unresolved. Germline V gene lookup returns CDR1 LGHDT and CDR2 YNNKEL (reference sequence). V was pared by 1 base and J by 1 base, with 11 bases between. The CDR3 has 15 residues. In DNA, the CDR3 is TGTGCCAGCAGCCAAGTCTGGGATACTTCCTACGAGCAGTACTTC. Protein product: CASSQVWDTSYEQYF.

V usage is TRBV5-1 and J usage is TRBJ2-3; 9 bases fit TRBD1. In germline, CDR1 is SGHRS, CDR2 YFSETQ. V lost 4 bases and J lost 6; bases outside the gene matches: 12. This CDR3 spans 16 amino acids. CDR3 in amino acids: CASSAAGTGMRDTQYF. In DNA, the CDR3 is TGCGCCAGCAGCGCCGCCGGGACAGGGATGAGGGATACGCAGTATTTT. Based on the CDR3 plus reference TRBV5-1 and TRBJ2-3, the full variable domain is KAGVTQTPRYLIKTRGQQVTLSCSPISGHRSVSWYQQTPGQGLQFLFEYFSETQRNKGNFPGRFSGRQFSNSRSEMNVSTLELGDSALYLCASSAAGTGMRDTQYFGPGTRLTVL.

This clonotype has more than one count but fewer than ten. The V and J genes are TRBV10-2 and TRBJ2-7; 8 bases are a match to TRBD2. Germline loops: CDR1 WSHSY, CDR2 SAAADI. The V segment lost 3 bases and the J segment 2 bases; nucleotides outside the gene matches: 9. This CDR3 spans 16 amino acids. The chain's CDR3 is CASSDPSGPSPYEQYV. The CDR3 DNA sequence: TGCGCCAGCAGTGACCCTAGCGGGCCGTCCCCCTACGAGCAGTACGTC.